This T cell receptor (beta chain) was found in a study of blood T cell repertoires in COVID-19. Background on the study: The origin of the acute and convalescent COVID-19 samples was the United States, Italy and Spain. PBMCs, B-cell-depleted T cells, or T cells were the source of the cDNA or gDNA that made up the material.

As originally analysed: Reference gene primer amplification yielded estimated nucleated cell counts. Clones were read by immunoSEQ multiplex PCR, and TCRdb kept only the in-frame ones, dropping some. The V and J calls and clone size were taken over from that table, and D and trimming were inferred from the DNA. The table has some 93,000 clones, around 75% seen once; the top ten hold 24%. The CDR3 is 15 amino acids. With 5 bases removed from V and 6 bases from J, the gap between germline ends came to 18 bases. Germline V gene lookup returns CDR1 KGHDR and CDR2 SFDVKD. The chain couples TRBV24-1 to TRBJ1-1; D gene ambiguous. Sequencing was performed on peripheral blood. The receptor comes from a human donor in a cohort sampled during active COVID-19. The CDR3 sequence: CATSVLRPTFPEAFF. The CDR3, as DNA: TGTGCCACCAGTGTTCTCAGGCCTACGTTTCCTGAAGCTTTCTTT.